The T cell receptor (beta chain) described here comes from a study of shared clonotypes between healthy human individuals. V dropped 4 bases and J dropped 0; count of bases not matched to a gene: 14. The CDR3 spans 18 residues. Germline CDR1 reads SGHRS; CDR2 reads YFSETQ. Generated by immunoSEQ multiplex PCR, the TCRdb table keeps only in-frame clones and is missing some. The profile shows just over 2,000,000 clones, 85% to 95% of them singletons. This TCR was recovered from a man between 18 and 35 years old in good health. V is TRBV5-1 and J is TRBJ1-1; 8 nucleotides agree with TRBD1. Sequencing was done on a sample of naive CD4+ T cells sorted from blood. Specified subset: CD45RA+ positively selected. This CDR3 is CASSLRNAGGRMNTEAFF. The CDR3 DNA reads as TGCGCCAGCAGCCTGAGAAACGCAGGGGGCAGGATGAACACTGAAGCTTTCTTT.